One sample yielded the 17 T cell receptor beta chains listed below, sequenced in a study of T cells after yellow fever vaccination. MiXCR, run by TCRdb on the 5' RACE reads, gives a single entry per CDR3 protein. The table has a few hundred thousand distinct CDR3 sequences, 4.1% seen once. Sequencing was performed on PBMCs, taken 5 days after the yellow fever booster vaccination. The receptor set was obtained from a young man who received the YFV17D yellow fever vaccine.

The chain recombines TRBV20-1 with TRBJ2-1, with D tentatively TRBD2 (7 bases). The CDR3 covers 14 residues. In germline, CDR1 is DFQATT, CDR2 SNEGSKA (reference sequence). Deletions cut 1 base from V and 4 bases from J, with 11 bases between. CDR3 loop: CSARGGGPYNEQFF. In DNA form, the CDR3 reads TGCAGTGCTAGAGGGGGGGGCCCATACAATGAGCAGTTCTTC.

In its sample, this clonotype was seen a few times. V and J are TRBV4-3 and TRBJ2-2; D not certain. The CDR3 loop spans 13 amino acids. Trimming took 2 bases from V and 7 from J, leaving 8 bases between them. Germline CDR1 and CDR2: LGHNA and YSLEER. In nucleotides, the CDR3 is TGCGCCAGCAGCCAAAACGGGCGCGGGGAGCTGTTTTTT. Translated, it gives CASSQNGRGELFF.

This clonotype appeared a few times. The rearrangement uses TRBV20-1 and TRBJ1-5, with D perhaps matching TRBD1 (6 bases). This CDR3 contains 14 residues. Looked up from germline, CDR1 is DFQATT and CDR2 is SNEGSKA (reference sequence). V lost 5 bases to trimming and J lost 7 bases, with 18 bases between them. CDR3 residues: CSAAHGGIKQPQHF. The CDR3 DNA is TGCAGTGCTGCTCACGGGGGCATCAAGCAGCCCCAGCATTTT.

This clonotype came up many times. The CDR3 reads CASSSLAGNYEQYF. The CDR3 region has the DNA TGTGCCAGCAGCTCACTAGCGGGGAACTACGAGCAGTACTTC. V is TRBV5-4 and J is TRBJ2-7, with 10 nucleotides matching TRBD2. CDR1 SGHNT and CDR2 YYREEE come from the germline V gene (reference sequence). V lost 3 bases and J lost 3; bases outside the gene matches: 3. This CDR3 region has 14 residues.

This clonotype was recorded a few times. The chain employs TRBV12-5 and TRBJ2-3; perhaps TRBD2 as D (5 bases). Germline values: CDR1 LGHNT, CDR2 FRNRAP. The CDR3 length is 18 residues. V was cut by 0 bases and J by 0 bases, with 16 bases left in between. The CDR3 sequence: CASGLVEGWVVSTDTQYF. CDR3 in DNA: TGTGCTAGTGGTTTGGTAGAGGGATGGGTAGTTAGCACAGATACGCAGTATTTT.

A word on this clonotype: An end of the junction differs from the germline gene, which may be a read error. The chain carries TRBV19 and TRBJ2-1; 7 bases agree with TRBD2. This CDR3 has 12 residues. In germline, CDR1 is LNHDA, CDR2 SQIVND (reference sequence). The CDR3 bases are TGTGCCAGTAGCATAGCTAGCGGCGAGCAGTTCTTC. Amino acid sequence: CASSIASGEQFF.

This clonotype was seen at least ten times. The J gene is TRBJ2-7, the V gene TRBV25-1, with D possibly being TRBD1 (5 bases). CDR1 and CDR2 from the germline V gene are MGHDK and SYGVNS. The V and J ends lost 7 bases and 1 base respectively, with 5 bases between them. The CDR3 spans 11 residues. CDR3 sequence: CASTGSYEQYF. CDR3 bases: TGTGCCAGCACAGGGTCCTACGAGCAGTACTTC.

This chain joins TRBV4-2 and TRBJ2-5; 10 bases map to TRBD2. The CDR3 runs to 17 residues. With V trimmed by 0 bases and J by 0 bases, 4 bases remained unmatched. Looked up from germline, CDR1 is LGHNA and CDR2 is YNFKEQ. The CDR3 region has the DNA TGTGCCAGCAGCCAAGAACCGGGACTAGCGAACCAAGAGACCCAGTACTTC. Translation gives CASSQEPGLANQETQYF.

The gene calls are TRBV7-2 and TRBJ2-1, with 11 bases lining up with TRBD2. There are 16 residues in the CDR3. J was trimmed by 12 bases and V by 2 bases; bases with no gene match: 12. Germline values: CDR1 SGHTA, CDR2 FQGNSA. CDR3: CASSLRRASGGIRQFF. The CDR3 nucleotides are TGTGCCAGCAGCTTAAGGCGGGCTAGCGGGGGGATAAGGCAGTTCTTC.

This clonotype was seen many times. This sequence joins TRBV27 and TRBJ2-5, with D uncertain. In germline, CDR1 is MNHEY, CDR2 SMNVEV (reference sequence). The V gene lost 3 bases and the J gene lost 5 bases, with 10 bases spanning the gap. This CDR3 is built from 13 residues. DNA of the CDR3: TGTGCCAGCAGTTTTCGGGTTCGCGAGACCCAGTACTTC. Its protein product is CASSFRVRETQYF.

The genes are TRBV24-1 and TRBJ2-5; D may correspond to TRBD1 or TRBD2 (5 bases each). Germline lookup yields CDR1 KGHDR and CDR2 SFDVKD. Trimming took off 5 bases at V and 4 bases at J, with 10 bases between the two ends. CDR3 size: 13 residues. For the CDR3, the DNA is TGTGCCACCAGTGCCTCGGGGCGAGAGACCCAGTACTTC. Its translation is CATSASGRETQYF.

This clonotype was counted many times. CDR3 loop: CASSYTNTGELFF. CDR3 DNA sequence: TGTGCCAGCAGTTACACGAACACCGGGGAGCTGTTTTTT. This chain joins TRBV6-6 and TRBJ2-2, with D unclear. The CDR3 spans 13 residues. Trimming left V 2 bases short and J 0 bases short, with 1 base between. Looked up from germline, CDR1 is MNHNY and CDR2 is SVGAGI (reference sequence).

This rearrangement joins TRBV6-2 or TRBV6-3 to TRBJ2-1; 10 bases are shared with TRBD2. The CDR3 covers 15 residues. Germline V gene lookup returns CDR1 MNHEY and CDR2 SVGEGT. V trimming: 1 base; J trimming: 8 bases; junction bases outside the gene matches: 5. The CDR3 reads CASSYYTSGDDEQFF. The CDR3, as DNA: TGTGCCAGCAGTTACTATACTAGCGGGGATGATGAGCAGTTCTTC.

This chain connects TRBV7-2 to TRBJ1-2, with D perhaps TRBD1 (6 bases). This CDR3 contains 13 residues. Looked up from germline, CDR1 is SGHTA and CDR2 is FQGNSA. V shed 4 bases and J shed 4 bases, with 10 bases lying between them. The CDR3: CASSWDIPYGYTF. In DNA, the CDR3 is TGTGCCAGCAGCTGGGACATTCCCTATGGCTACACCTTC.

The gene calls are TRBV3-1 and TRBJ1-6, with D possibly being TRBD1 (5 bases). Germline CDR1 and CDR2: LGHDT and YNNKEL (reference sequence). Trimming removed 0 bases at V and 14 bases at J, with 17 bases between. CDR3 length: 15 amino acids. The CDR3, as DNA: TGTGCCAGCAGCCAAGATCGGCCCGGGGGATTGGCCCTCCACTTT. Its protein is CASSQDRPGGLALHF.

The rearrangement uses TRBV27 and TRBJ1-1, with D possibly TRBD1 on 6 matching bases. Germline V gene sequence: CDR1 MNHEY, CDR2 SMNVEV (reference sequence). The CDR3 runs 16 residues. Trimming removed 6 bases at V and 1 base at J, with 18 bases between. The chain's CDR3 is CASRSGVGGENTEAFF. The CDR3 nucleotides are TGTGCCAGCAGGTCAGGGGTAGGGGGTGAGAACACTGAAGCTTTCTTT.

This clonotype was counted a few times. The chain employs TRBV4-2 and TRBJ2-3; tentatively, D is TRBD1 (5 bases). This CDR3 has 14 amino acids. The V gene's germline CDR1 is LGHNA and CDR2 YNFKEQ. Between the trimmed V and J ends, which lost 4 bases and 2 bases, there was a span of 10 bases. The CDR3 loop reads CASSPDSLTDTQYF. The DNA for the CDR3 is TGTGCCAGCAGCCCTGACAGCCTCACAGATACGCAGTATTTT.